This entry lists 20 T cell receptor beta chains sequenced from one sample in a study of cytomegalovirus exposure and HLA in healthy donors. Vbeta (60) and Jbeta (13) primers were used in the PCR. Clones were read by immunoSEQ multiplex PCR, and TCRdb kept only the in-frame ones, dropping some. The table has over 110,000 clones, around 78% seen once. Sequenced material: PBMCs. These receptors were taken from a middle-aged woman in good health and CMV-seropositive.

V and J are TRBV2 and TRBJ1-2; D ambiguous. Germline CDR1 is SNHLY and CDR2 is FYNNEI. This CDR3 contains 15 residues. The V end lost 6 bases, the J end lost 6 bases, and 20 bases lay between the germline ends. The CDR3 sequence is CASRPSGLSTDGYTF. In DNA form, the CDR3 reads TGTGCCAGCAGGCCGTCAGGACTTAGTACAGATGGCTACACCTTC.

This chain connects TRBV5-1 to TRBJ2-5; 12 nucleotides align to TRBD2. The CDR3 consists of 16 residues. V lost 3 bases and J lost 5; bases outside the gene matches: 8. Germline V CDR1 and CDR2: SGHRS, YFSETQ. The CDR3 here is CASSSGLAGRGETQYF. The CDR3 DNA reads TGCGCCAGCAGCTCCGGACTAGCGGGAAGGGGGGAGACCCAGTACTTC.

This clone was counted a few times. The rearrangement joins TRBV28 to TRBJ2-7; tentatively, D is TRBD2 (5 bases). Trimming took off 3 bases at V and 6 bases at J, with 9 bases between the two ends. In germline, CDR1 is MDHEN, CDR2 SYDVKM. The CDR3 sequence is 12 residues long. The CDR3 region has the DNA TGTGCCAGCAGTTTCGAGGGCCTCGAGCAGTACTTC. Amino acid sequence: CASSFEGLEQYF.

The chain uses TRBV9 and TRBJ1-4; 10 bases map to TRBD1. The germline gives CDR1 SGDLS, CDR2 YYNGEE. J lost 3 bases, V lost 4 bases, and 9 bases had no gene match. The CDR3 length is 17 residues. In nucleotides, the CDR3 is TGTGCCAGCAGCCCCCGACAGGGGGCAGCAGCTAATGAAAAACTGTTTTTT. It translates to CASSPRQGAAANEKLFF.

The chain uses TRBV7-6 and TRBJ2-1, with 11 bases fitting TRBD2. The CDR3 totals 16 residues. V shed 1 base, J shed 5 bases, and the junction held 4 bases outside the gene matches. Germline V lookup: CDR1 SGHVS, CDR2 FNYEAQ. CDR3 sequence: CASSLGTSGGDNEQFF. CDR3 coding DNA: TGTGCCAGCAGCTTAGGCACTAGCGGGGGTGACAATGAGCAGTTCTTC.

This sequence joins TRBV11-2 and TRBJ2-5, with 8 bases identical to TRBD2. Germline V gene sequence: CDR1 SGHAT, CDR2 FQNNGV. The junction had 2 bases not matched to a gene; V was cut back by 0 bases and J by 5 bases. CDR3 length: 14 amino acids. CDR3 DNA: TGTGCCAGCAGCTTAGAACCGGGAGGGGAGACCCAGTACTTC. It encodes CASSLEPGGETQYF.

This clone was counted many times. V gene TRBV10-3 combines with J gene TRBJ1-2; D is possibly TRBD1 (5 bases). Germline-derived CDR1 and CDR2 are ENHRY and SYGVKD. This CDR3 region has 15 residues. The V and J ends lost 0 bases and 6 bases respectively, with 14 bases between them. The chain's CDR3 is CAISESAGTGHGYTF. CDR3 coding DNA: TGTGCCATCAGTGAGTCGGCGGGGACGGGCCATGGCTACACCTTC.

The rearrangement joins TRBV2 to TRBJ1-5; possible D gene TRBD1, 5 bases. Germline CDR1 SNHLY, CDR2 FYNNEI. The CDR3 length is 13 residues. Trimming shortened V by 7 bases and J by 7 bases, and 14 bases separated the two germline ends. CDR3 nucleotides: TGTGCCAGCAAGGGTCCGGGGGTCCAGCCCCAGCATTTT. The encoded protein is CASKGPGVQPQHF.

This sequence joins TRBV5-4 and TRBJ2-1; no clear D gene. This CDR3 is built from 16 residues. Germline V gene sequence: CDR1 SGHNT, CDR2 YYREEE (reference sequence). V lost 1 base, J lost 3 bases, and 14 bases lay in between. This CDR3 reads CASSLNSRLSYNEQFF. The CDR3 DNA is TGTGCCAGCAGCTTGAACTCACGGTTGAGCTACAATGAGCAGTTCTTC.

The chain couples TRBV20-1 to TRBJ2-7; TRBD2 aligns across 7 bases. With 6 bases clipped from V and 5 bases from J, the junction kept 4 bases outside the gene matches. The CDR3 runs 11 residues. Germline CDR1 is DFQATT and CDR2 is SNEGSKA (reference sequence). The CDR3 DNA reads TGCAGTGCCCGGCGGGGGAACGAGCAGTACTTC. Translated: CSARRGNEQYF.

The chain links TRBV28 to TRBJ2-3; D is uncertain. V lost 3 bases, J lost 4 bases, and 5 bases lay in between. Germline CDR1 and CDR2: MDHEN and SYDVKM. CDR3 length equals 12 residues. The DNA of the CDR3 is TGTGCCAGCAGTTTTACAGCAGATACGCAGTATTTT. It codes for CASSFTADTQYF.

The chain is built from TRBV5-1 and TRBJ2-1, with TRBD2 matching 8 bases. Trimming at V came to 0 bases and at J to 9 bases, leaving 5 bases not matched to a gene. CDR3 length: 14 residues. Germline CDR1 SGHRS, CDR2 YFSETQ. The CDR3 reads CASSLGGLVSEQFF. The CDR3 nucleotides read TGCGCCAGCAGCTTGGGGGGACTAGTGTCTGAGCAGTTCTTC.

The CDR3 region has the DNA TGCGCCAGCAGCGACAGCTCCTACGAGCAGTACTTC. Its protein product is CASSDSSYEQYF. The V and J genes are TRBV5-1 and TRBJ2-7, with D maybe TRBD1 (5 bases). This CDR3 contains 12 residues. CDR1 and CDR2 (germline): SGHRS, YFSETQ. V was cut by 4 bases and J by 0 bases, with 5 bases left in between.

This chain joins TRBV5-1 and TRBJ2-3, with a possible D match to TRBD2 (6 bases). The CDR3 sequence is 16 residues long. The V gene's germline CDR1 is SGHRS and CDR2 YFSETQ. Between the trimmed V and J ends, which lost 4 bases and 1 base, there was a span of 16 bases. The CDR3 protein is CASSPAGASGTDTQYF. CDR3 DNA: TGCGCCAGCAGCCCGGCCGGGGCTAGCGGCACAGATACGCAGTATTTT.

This chain links TRBV5-8 with TRBJ1-5; 7 bases align to TRBD1. The CDR3 sequence is 15 residues long. With 4 bases clipped from V and 6 bases from J, the junction kept 10 bases outside the gene matches. Per the germline V gene, CDR1 is SGHTS and CDR2 is YDEGEE. In DNA form, the CDR3 reads TGTGCCAGCAGCCAAGAGGAGGGGGCAGTTCAGCCCCAGCATTTT. This gives the protein CASSQEEGAVQPQHF.

The CDR3 nucleotides read TGTGCCAGCAGCCAACTAGCGGGGGGAACCGGGGAGCTGTTTTTT. Translating gives CASSQLAGGTGELFF. J is TRBJ2-2 and V is TRBV5-4; 12 bases align to TRBD2. Germline trimming cut 4 bases from V and 5 bases from J; bases unmatched to any gene: 3. Germline V gene data show CDR1 as SGHNT and CDR2 as YYREEE (reference sequence). The CDR3 is 15 amino acids. The entire variable domain, with the rest obtained from reference TRBV5-4 and TRBJ2-2, is as follows: ETGVTQSPTHLIKTRGQQVTLRCSSQSGHNTVSWYQQALGQGPQFIFQYYREEENGRGNFPPRFSGLQFPNYSSELNVNALELDDSALYLCASSQLAGGTGELFFGEGSRLTVL.

The rearrangement uses TRBV5-1 and TRBJ2-7; tentative D call: TRBD2 (6 bases). Germline-derived CDR1 and CDR2 are SGHRS and YFSETQ. The CDR3 consists of 15 residues. V was pared by 0 bases and J by 5 bases, with 15 bases between. For the CDR3, the DNA is TGCGCCAGCAGCTTGGGAGGGGACTTCTACCACGAGCAGTACTTC. Amino acid sequence: CASSLGGDFYHEQYF. The full variable domain, in which reference TRBV5-1 and TRBJ2-7 provide the parts outside the CDR3, is KAGVTQTPRYLIKTRGQQVTLSCSPISGHRSVSWYQQTPGQGLQFLFEYFSETQRNKGNFPGRFSGRQFSNSRSEMNVSTLELGDSALYLCASSLGGDFYHEQYFGPGTRLTVT.

The J gene is TRBJ2-1, the V gene TRBV4-1; tentative D call: TRBD2 (5 bases). The CDR3 runs 18 residues. V shed 4 bases and J shed 1 base, with 20 bases lying between them. From germline, CDR1 is MGHRA and CDR2 YSYEKL. Written as DNA, the CDR3 is TGCGCCAGCAGCCGCACCAGTTCCAGCGGAAAATCCTACAATGAGCAGTTCTTC. Translated: CASSRTSSSGKSYNEQFF.

The V call is TRBV2, the J call TRBJ1-2; D perhaps matches TRBD1 (5 bases). V gave up 7 bases and J gave up 8 bases, with 23 bases separating them. The germline V gene has CDR1 SNHLY and CDR2 FYNNEI. This CDR3 has 15 amino acids. The CDR3 nucleotides are TGTGCCAGCACCGCGGACATGGCCTACCTCGCCGGCTACACCTTC. Amino acid sequence: CASTADMAYLAGYTF.

The chain joins TRBV5-1 to TRBJ1-1; D possibly corresponds to TRBD1 (6 bases). This CDR3 spans 15 amino acids. In germline, CDR1 is SGHRS, CDR2 YFSETQ. Trimming took 6 bases from V and 3 from J, leaving 18 bases between them. CDR3 region: CASNRGGPGDTEAFF. In nucleotides, the CDR3 is TGCGCCAGCAATCGGGGGGGCCCGGGAGACACTGAAGCTTTCTTT.